This T cell receptor beta chain was identified during a study of naive and memory T cell subsets. Overall study findings and caveats: This RNA-based method may be sensitive to activation-related transcript changes.

Germline CDR1 reads SQVTM; CDR2 reads ANQGSEA. V was trimmed by 0 bases and J by 7 bases, leaving 18 bases between them. This CDR3 has 15 amino acids. This clonotype has ten or more counts. Its antigen is unidentified. TCR cDNA received a 3' ligated oligonucleotide that carried a UMI. Four PCR rounds used nested alpha and beta constant region primers plus the SP2 primer. Blood and skin TCR RNA was reverse transcribed with alpha and beta constant primers. Each CDR3 protein is one row after TCRdb ran MiXCR on the 5' RACE reads. The sample holds about 32,000 distinct CDR3 sequences, approximately 15% seen once.

The rearrangement joins TRBV29-1 to TRBJ1-2, with D tentatively TRBD1 (5 bases). This receptor was taken from a female donor in good health. CDR3 sequence: CSVEDLQSWGGGYTF. CDR3 bases: TGCAGCGTTGAAGATCTGCAAAGTTGGGGCGGTGGCTACACCTTC.